Listed below are T cell receptor beta chains from one sample, sequenced in a study of blood T cell repertoires in COVID-19. TCRdb's copy holds only in-frame clones and misses some; the assay was immunoSEQ multiplex PCR. The sample has about 210,000 clones; about 89% are singletons. Sequencing input: peripheral blood. Receptor source: a woman in her forties with acute or convalescent COVID-19. CDR3s include the opening cysteine and the closing phenylalanine or tryptophan. The order of the fields is CDR3 length, D gene, J gene, clone size, V gene, CDR3 DNA, CDR3 protein. D genes are given only for firm matches. The size field is filled for only some rows; it gives once, few, many or a size class.

14,NA,TRBJ2-2,NA,TRBV10-2,TGCGCCAGCAGGTCCCTGAATGCGGGGGGGGAGCTGTTTTTT,CASRSLNAGGELFF
14,NA,TRBJ1-5,once,TRBV25-1,TGTGCCAGCAGTGACAGGGATTGGGATCAGCCCCAGCATTTT,CASSDRDWDQPQHF
16,TRBD1,TRBJ1-2,NA,TRBV19,TGTGCCAGTACCATCCGAAGGGGACAGGGACTCTATGGCTACACCTTC,CASTIRRGQGLYGYTF
12,NA,TRBJ1-2,NA,TRBV3-1/TRBV3-2,TGTGCCAGCAGCCAAGGCTTAAGGGACTTTTACTTC,CASSQGLRDFYF
16,TRBD1,TRBJ1-3,NA,TRBV11-2,TGTGCCAGCAGCTTAGATCGGACAGGGCCGAGAAACACCATATATTTT,CASSLDRTGPRNTIYF
14,TRBD1,TRBJ1-1,NA,TRBV10-1,TGCGCCAGCAGTGAAGGGACAGCGAACACTGAAGCTTTCTTT,CASSEGTANTEAFF
15,TRBD1,TRBJ2-5,NA,TRBV9,TGTGCCAGCAGCGTAGTGACAGGGGGTCAAGAGACCCAGTACTTC,CASSVVTGGQETQYF
15,NA,TRBJ1-1,NA,TRBV11-2,TGTGCCAGCAGCCCAACCTTGGCAGGGCACACTGAAGCTTTCTTT,CASSPTLAGHTEAFF
12,NA,TRBJ1-1,once,TRBV30,TGTGCCTGGAAGACAGAGAACACTGAAGCTTTCTTT,CAWKTENTEAFF
13,NA,TRBJ1-5,NA,TRBV6-5,TGTGCCAGCAGGGGAGCCCGCAATCAGCCCCAGCATTTT,CASRGARNQPQHF
15,TRBD2,TRBJ2-1,NA,TRBV6-4,TGTGCCAGCAGTGGAACTAGCGGACCCTACAATGAGCAGTTCTTC,CASSGTSGPYNEQFF
11,TRBD1,TRBJ1-1,NA,TRBV29-1,TGCAGCGCGCCAGGGGGCGGGTTTGCTTTCTTT,CSAPGGGFAFF
15,NA,TRBJ1-1,NA,TRBV6-1,TGTGCCAGCAGTGAACACAGGGTCACAAACACTGAAGCTTTCTTT,CASSEHRVTNTEAFF
13,NA,TRBJ1-1,NA,TRBV2,TGTGCCAGCAGCGGGTTGTGGAACACTGAAGCTTTCTTT,CASSGLWNTEAFF
15,TRBD1,TRBJ2-1,NA,TRBV2,TGTGCCATCCTGTTACAGGGGACGGCTGTCTATGAGCAGTTCTTC,CAILLQGTAVYEQFF
16,TRBD1,TRBJ1-2,once,TRBV7-3,TGTGCCAGCAGCTTAGGAATTTCGGCACAGGGGTCTGGCTACACCTTC,CASSLGISAQGSGYTF